The present TCR beta chain was sequenced within a study of blood T cell repertoires in COVID-19 (dated by TCRdb to about 2020). Some background on the complete study: Samples covering the acute and convalescent phases of COVID-19 were provided by collaborators in the United States, Italy and Spain. Samples came from the ongoing ImmuneRACE study (first 160 participants) plus 1,254 subjects from 6 global collaborators. Where HLA class I and class II types were available, the types were taken from metadata supplied by the sample provider, not from assay-based typing. The repertoires were released in a freely available public database intended as a resource for research on the immune response to SARS-CoV-2. The dataset comprised deeply sampled blood TCRbeta repertoires from subjects exposed to, actively infected with, or recovered from COVID-19. The prospective study material was composed of cDNA or gDNA derived from T cells, B-cell-depleted T cells, or PBMCs. The sample metadata nearly always contained a de-identified subject ID, COVID-19 status, age in years and sex.

Points on this clone: The specificity of this receptor is unknown. Base qualities are not provided; no much larger clone lies one nucleotide away. Other DNA sequences in this sample translate to the same CDR3.

Each collaborating institution followed its own protocols to collect whole blood in K2EDTA tubes. For TCRbeta analysis, collaborators shipped samples in one of three forms: frozen whole blood, isolated PBMCs, or DNA extracted from either of those sample types. TCRbeta CDR3 regions were amplified from genomic DNA by means of the immunoSEQ Assay, a bias-controlled multiplex PCR. The published analysis was carried out like this. Nucleated cell counts per sample were estimated from amplification of reference gene primers within the assay. To quantify the absolute abundance of each unique TCRbeta CDR3 rearrangement, sequence reads were collapsed and filtered. For each sample, productive Simpson clonality was calculated as the square root of Simpson's diversity index over productive rearrangements. As stored in TCRdb, this immuneACCESS dataset retains in-frame rearrangements with V and J assigned. A fraction of the clones does not appear; measured against another copy, unresolved V genes explain less than half of the discrepancy, and the remainder lacks a known reason. V and J calls and clone size are those listed in that table; D and trimming were worked out from the DNA. The sample table shows 25,000 to 40,000 clones, and over 80% are seen once. The top ten clonotypes cover 5.4% of the sample.

Overall study results and their limits: The quantity of clinical and demographic metadata differed by source and by participant and was supplied without curation.

Sample: peripheral blood. The TCR sequence derives from a human donor in a cohort sampled during active COVID-19.

At the DNA level, the sequence is TGCGCCAGCAGCGCGCGGGAGAACGAGCAGTACGTC. Its product reads: CASSARENEQYV. The rearranged chain carries TRBV13 and TRBJ2-7; 7 of the junction bases match TRBD2. Reading the germline V gene (reference sequence) gives CDR1 PRHDT and CDR2 FYEKMQ. The CDR3 spans 12 residues, from the cysteine through the valine. CDR3 DNA is the only sequence kept; it has 36 bases, read in frame from the first base.